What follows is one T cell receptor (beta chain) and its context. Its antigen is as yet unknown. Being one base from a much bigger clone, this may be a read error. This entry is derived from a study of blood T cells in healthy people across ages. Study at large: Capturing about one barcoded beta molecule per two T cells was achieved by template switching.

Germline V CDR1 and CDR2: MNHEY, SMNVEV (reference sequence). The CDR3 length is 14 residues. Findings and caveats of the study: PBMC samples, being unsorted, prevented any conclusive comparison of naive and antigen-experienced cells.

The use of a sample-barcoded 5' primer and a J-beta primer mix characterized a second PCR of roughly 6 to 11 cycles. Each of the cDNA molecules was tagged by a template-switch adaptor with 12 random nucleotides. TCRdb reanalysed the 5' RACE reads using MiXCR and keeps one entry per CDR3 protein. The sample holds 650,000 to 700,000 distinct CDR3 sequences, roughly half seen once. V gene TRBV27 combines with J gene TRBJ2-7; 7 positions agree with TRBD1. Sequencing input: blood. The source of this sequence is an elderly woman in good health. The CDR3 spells CASRRDSYSCEQYF. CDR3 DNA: TGTGCCAGCAGAAGGGACAGTTACTCCTGCGAGCAGTACTTC.